The source of this TCR beta chain is a study of CD8+ T cells in alopecia areata. This CDR3 spans 15 amino acids. Germline V gene sequence: CDR1 GTSNPN, CDR2 SVGIG (reference sequence). The V gene end was trimmed by 1 base and the J gene end by 4 bases; junction bases not matched to a gene: 8. The study, taken as a whole, reports: In scalp samples, resident alphabeta T cells of normal skin are also sequenced. How baseline CD8+ expansion relates to response remains uncertain (there was one nonresponder).

In the case of this clone: The antigen remains undetermined.

The treatment here: oral pan-JAK inhibitor, 5-10 mg twice daily. PBMCs yielded sorted CD4+ and CD8+ T cells. Once RNA had been extracted, it was reverse transcribed into cDNA to act as the sequencing template. TCRdb's table, derived via immunoSEQ multiplex PCR, lists solely in-frame clones and lacks some. The sample yields 40,000 to 45,000 clones, roughly 92% seen once. This chain joins TRBV30 and TRBJ1-2; TRBD1 matches at 8 bases. This material consisted of CD8+ T cells sorted from blood, taken at week 24, from a patient treated with tofacitinib. This TCR derives from a human donor with alopecia areata. CDR3 nucleotide sequence: TGTGCCTGGAGTGCATTGGGACAGGAGTTCTATGGCTACACCTTC. Its protein is CAWSALGQEFYGYTF.